This entry lists 32 T cell receptor beta chains sequenced from one sample in a study of blood T cells in healthy people across ages. With a J-beta primer mix and a sample-barcoded 5' primer, a second PCR ran about 7 to 12 cycles. TCRdb itself ran the 5' RACE reads through MiXCR, one entry per CDR3 protein. The profile shows roughly 500,000 distinct CDR3 sequences, around 24% of them singletons. These sequences were also reported in another study, on T cells of mothers and their children.

The sequenced sample consisted of blood. Every receptor here comes from a boy aged 10-17 years in good health.

This clonotype has more than one count but fewer than ten. In DNA form, the CDR3 reads TGCAGTGCTCGGCCTAGCTCCTACAATGAGCAGTTCTTC. It codes for CSARPSSYNEQFF. The V call is TRBV20-1, the J call TRBJ2-1; D unclear. Germline V gene sequence: CDR1 DFQATT, CDR2 SNEGSKA (reference sequence). The germline V and J ends were trimmed by 5 bases and 0 bases, with 8 bases remaining between them. The CDR3 spans 13 residues.

This clonotype showed up just a few times. The CDR3 DNA reads TGTGCCAGCAGCAAGGGGGACAGCTCCTACGAGCAGTACTTC. It is translated as CASSKGDSSYEQYF. The chain is built from TRBV28 and TRBJ2-7, with 7 bases aligning to TRBD1. The V gene's germline CDR1 is MDHEN and CDR2 SYDVKM. Trimming cost V 6 bases and J 0 bases; bases outside gene matches: 5. CDR3 length equals 14 residues.

This clonotype was observed a few times. The gene calls are TRBV18 and TRBJ2-5, with 9 positions matching TRBD1. The last part of the DNA fits TRBJ2-1 better; the J call may be wrong. CDR3 length: 16 amino acids. Per the germline V gene, CDR1 is KGHSH and CDR2 is LQKENI. CDR3 DNA: TGTGCCAGCTCACTGTCGGACGGGACAGGGCGAAGGGGGCAGTTCTTC. Translating gives CASSLSDGTGRRGQFF.

Only a few counts were recorded for this clonotype. The chain combines TRBV27 with TRBJ2-3; D gene ambiguous. The V end lost 4 bases, the J end lost 0 bases, and 5 bases lay between the germline ends. The CDR3 totals 13 residues. CDR1 and CDR2 (germline): MNHEY, SMNVEV (reference sequence). The CDR3 region has the DNA TGTGCCAGCAGTTGGGCTAGCACAGATACGCAGTATTTT. Translating it yields CASSWASTDTQYF.

This clonotype has a handful of counts. The chain employs TRBV20-1 and TRBJ2-1, with D possibly being TRBD1 (6 bases). Per the germline V gene, CDR1 is DFQATT and CDR2 is SNEGSKA (reference sequence). The length of the CDR3 is 17 residues. The V end was cut by 0 bases, the J end by 0 bases, with 15 bases between. CDR3 DNA sequence: TGCAGTGCTAGAGATCGTGGGACATCGAGCTCCTACAATGAGCAGTTCTTC. The encoded protein is CSARDRGTSSSYNEQFF.

The rearrangement joins TRBV9 to TRBJ1-4, with no clear D. CDR1 and CDR2 (germline): SGDLS, YYNGEE. Trimming cost V 4 bases and J 12 bases, with 13 bases left between them. The CDR3 spans 12 residues. This CDR3 is CASSNGDTQLFF. The CDR3 DNA reads TGTGCCAGCAGCAACGGAGACACCCAACTGTTTTTT. The full variable domain, rest sourced from reference TRBV9 and TRBJ1-4, is DSGVTQTPKHLITATGQRVTLRCSPRSGDLSVYWYQQSLDQGLQFLIQYYNGEERAKGNILERFSAQQFPDLHSELNLSSLELGDSALYFCASSNGDTQLFFGSGTQLSVL.

This clonotype was seen a few times. Mismatch with germline at one junction end may stem from a read error. This rearrangement joins TRBV9 to TRBJ2-4, with 7 bases aligning to TRBD1. There are 16 residues in the CDR3. Germline values: CDR1 SGDLS, CDR2 YYNGEE. The CDR3 coding sequence is TGTGCCAGCAGCGTAGGGTCTACAGGGGCCAAAAACGTTCAGTACTTC. Residues: CASSVGSTGAKNVQYF.

This clonotype showed up just a few times. This chain uses TRBV11-2 with TRBJ2-1; D call uncertain. Trimming stripped 5 bases from V and 3 bases from J, with 11 bases between. Germline CDR1 is SGHAT and CDR2 is FQNNGV. This CDR3 spans 14 amino acids. The CDR3 sequence: CASSPGQNYNEQFF. CDR3 nucleotide sequence: TGTGCCAGCAGCCCCGGGCAGAACTACAATGAGCAGTTCTTC. Complete variable domain (other parts from reference TRBV11-2 and TRBJ2-1): EAGVAQSPRYKIIEKRQSVAFWCNPISGHATLYWYQQILGQGPKLLIQFQNNGVVDDSQLPKDRFSAERLKGVDSTLKIQPAKLEDSAVYLCASSPGQNYNEQFFGPGTRLTVL.

This clonotype turned up a few times. V usage is TRBV27 and J usage is TRBJ2-7, with 7 bases that match TRBD1. Germline V gene sequence: CDR1 MNHEY, CDR2 SMNVEV (reference sequence). The CDR3 extends over 14 amino acids. The ends lost 5 bases at V and 3 bases at J; junction bases unmatched: 7. The CDR3: CASSQGQALYEQYF. CDR3 DNA sequence: TGTGCCAGCAGTCAAGGACAGGCACTCTACGAGCAGTACTTC.

Turning to this clonotype: An end of the junction does not agree with germline; a read error may underlie this. The gene calls are TRBV5-1 and TRBJ1-1; D is ambiguous. This CDR3 is 14 amino acids long. The germline V gene encodes CDR1 SGHRS and CDR2 YFSETQ. CDR3 amino acids: CVSSLAWGGTEAFF. The CDR3 region has the DNA TGCGTCAGCAGCTTGGCTTGGGGAGGGACTGAAGCTTTCTTT.

The chain carries TRBV5-5 and TRBJ2-1; 9 bases are a match to TRBD2. Germline CDR1 reads SGHKS; CDR2 reads YYEKEE (reference sequence). V shed 2 bases, J shed 7 bases, and the junction held 16 bases outside the gene matches. CDR3 length equals 18 residues. Here the CDR3 DNA reads TGTGCCAGCAGCTTAGGAGCGGGGGGCCCCAGATTATATAATGAGCAGTTCTTC. Its protein is CASSLGAGGPRLYNEQFF.

This clonotype appeared a few times. CDR3 DNA sequence: TGCGCCAGCAGCCAAGATACAACACGGACAGGGGACGGAAACACCATATATTTT. Amino acids: CASSQDTTRTGDGNTIYF. J is TRBJ1-3 and V is TRBV4-3; the match to TRBD1 covers 9 bases. The germline CDR1 and CDR2 sequences are LGHNA and YSLEER. V lost 0 bases to trimming and J lost 4 bases; unmatched junction nucleotides: 10. The CDR3 is 18 amino acids.

The rearrangement joins TRBV7-6 to TRBJ2-5; D is unclear. This CDR3 has 15 residues. Germline loops: CDR1 SGHVS, CDR2 FNYEAQ. Trimming removed 4 bases from V and 5 bases from J, with 17 bases in between. The CDR3 sequence: CASSSTFLTQETQYF. For the CDR3, the DNA is TGTGCCAGCAGCTCCACTTTCTTGACCCAGGAGACCCAGTACTTC. The full variable domain, with the rest looked up from reference TRBV7-6 and TRBJ2-5, is GAGVSQSPRYKVTKRGQDVALRCDPISGHVSLYWYRQALGQGPEFLTYFNYEAQQDKSGLPNDRFSAERPEGSISTLTIQRTEQRDSAMYRCASSSTFLTQETQYFGPGTRLLVL.

This clonotype was seen more than once but under ten times. This sequence joins TRBV6-5 and TRBJ1-6; D is undetermined. Germline values: CDR1 MNHEY, CDR2 SVGAGI. There are 13 residues in the CDR3. V dropped 4 bases and J dropped 10 bases, with 11 bases sitting between them. The CDR3: CASSCEVNSPLHF. The CDR3, as DNA: TGTGCCAGCAGTTGCGAGGTCAACTCACCCCTCCACTTT.

Only a few counts were recorded for this clonotype. The chain carries TRBV27 and TRBJ1-2; TRBD1 matches 10 bases. The length of the CDR3 is 16 residues. Germline assignment: CDR1 MNHEY and CDR2 SMNVEV (reference sequence). After removal of 7 bases from V and 6 bases from J, the junction contained 14 bases not matched to a gene. In DNA form, the CDR3 reads TGTGCCAGCACCCTGGCGGGGGGACAGGGGATTAATGGCTACACCTTC. It is translated as CASTLAGGQGINGYTF.

This clonotype turned up a few times. The chain recombines TRBV5-1 with TRBJ2-2; the match to TRBD1 covers 8 bases. V lost 4 bases, J lost 3 bases, and 5 bases stayed unmatched. Germline assignment: CDR1 SGHRS and CDR2 YFSETQ. The CDR3 totals 15 residues. The CDR3 sequence: CASSVDRADTGELFF. CDR3 coding DNA: TGCGCCAGCAGCGTGGACAGGGCCGACACCGGGGAGCTGTTTTTT.

This clonotype was seen a handful of times. The chain has TRBV29-1 and TRBJ2-3; D may be TRBD1 (5 bases). The end of the DNA is better explained by TRBJ1-5, so the J call may be wrong. The CDR3 loop spans 12 amino acids. Germline values: CDR1 SQVTM, CDR2 ANQGSEA. DNA for the CDR3: TGCAGCGTTGAAGCGCCGACAGATACGCAGCATTTT. This encodes CSVEAPTDTQHF.

The gene calls are TRBV20-1 and TRBJ2-2; the match to TRBD1 covers 11 bases. The CDR3 has 18 amino acids. V was clipped by 3 bases and J by 6 bases; unmatched bases: 15. Per the germline V gene, CDR1 is DFQATT and CDR2 is SNEGSKA (reference sequence). The CDR3 DNA sequence: TGCAGTGCTAGTAGACCCGGGACAGGGGGGGTTTCTCCCGGGGAGCTGTTTTTT. Protein: CSASRPGTGGVSPGELFF.

This sequence joins TRBV2 and TRBJ2-5; 7 nucleotides align to TRBD2. The assigned J gene may be wrong: the sequence end matches TRBJ2-7 better. Germline CDR1 and CDR2: SNHLY and FYNNEI. This CDR3 contains 13 residues. The CDR3 spells CASSERTSYEQYF. CDR3 DNA sequence: TGTGCCAGCAGTGAGAGGACTAGCTACGAGCAGTACTTC.

This clonotype occurred many times. The chain couples TRBV7-9 to TRBJ2-5, with a weak D call TRBD1 (6 bases). From germline, CDR1 is SEHNR and CDR2 FQNEAQ (reference sequence). V was cut by 4 bases and J by 4 bases, with 10 bases left in between. The CDR3 spans 13 residues. CDR3 region: CASSSRGSETQYF. Written as DNA, the CDR3 is TGTGCCAGCAGCTCTAGGGGGTCAGAGACCCAGTACTTC. Supplemented by reference TRBV7-9 and TRBJ2-5, the full variable domain reads DTGVSQNPRHKITKRGQNVTFRCDPISEHNRLYWYRQTLGQGPEFLTYFQNEAQLEKSRLLSDRFSAERPKGSFSTLEIQRTEQGDSAMYLCASSSRGSETQYFGPGTRLLVL.

The chain uses TRBV20-1 and TRBJ1-4; D is perhaps TRBD1 (5 bases). CDR1 and CDR2 (germline): DFQATT, SNEGSKA (reference sequence). The CDR3 extends over 14 amino acids. The V gene lost 0 bases and the J gene lost 8 bases, with 13 bases spanning the gap. CDR3 in amino acids: CSARDLRDGEKLFF. The CDR3 nucleotides read TGCAGTGCTAGAGATCTGAGGGACGGCGAAAAACTGTTTTTT.

The chain uses TRBV7-2 and TRBJ1-3; D perhaps matches TRBD1 (5 bases). The V end lost 0 bases, the J end lost 4 bases, and 10 bases lay between the germline ends. CDR3 length: 15 amino acids. Germline values: CDR1 SGHTA, CDR2 FQGNSA. In DNA, the CDR3 is TGTGCCAGCAGCTTAGCCGGGGGGATCGGAAACACCATATATTTT. The encoded protein is CASSLAGGIGNTIYF.

J is TRBJ2-7 and V is TRBV28; TRBD1 agrees at 9 bases. The germline CDR1 and CDR2 sequences are MDHEN and SYDVKM. This CDR3 region has 14 residues. Trimming at V came to 6 bases and at J to 5 bases, leaving 8 bases not matched to a gene. CDR3 sequence (DNA): TGTGCCAGCAGCCGTACAGGGGGCTTCAACGAGCAGTACTTC. Protein product: CASSRTGGFNEQYF.

A few counts support this clonotype. Mismatch with germline at one junction end may stem from a read error. The CDR3 DNA follows: TGTGCCACCGGCAGGGAGAACACTGAAGCTTTCTTT. Protein: CATGRENTEAFF. V and J are TRBV15 and TRBJ1-1; a weak D match, TRBD1 (5 bases). The CDR3 spans 12 residues. The germline gives CDR1 LNHNV, CDR2 YYDKDF (reference sequence).

This clonotype has just a few counts. The gene calls are TRBV4-3 and TRBJ2-5; a possible D gene is TRBD2 (6 bases). This CDR3 region has 15 residues. The V gene's germline CDR1 is LGHNA and CDR2 YSLEER. V shed 4 bases and J shed 3 bases, with 15 bases lying between them. CDR3 coding DNA: TGCGCCAGCAGCCCGAAATCGGAGGGAAAAGAGACCCAGTACTTC. Its translation is CASSPKSEGKETQYF.

This clonotype was counted at least ten times. The chain combines TRBV28 with TRBJ1-4, with 8 nucleotides matching TRBD1. Per germline, CDR1 MDHEN and CDR2 SYDVKM. This CDR3 has 15 residues. V lost 4 bases to trimming and J lost 6 bases; unmatched junction nucleotides: 7. The CDR3: CASSSHAGGDEKLFF. The DNA of the CDR3 is TGTGCCAGCAGTTCCCACGCAGGGGGCGATGAAAAACTGTTTTTT.

This clonotype was counted a few times. The chain has TRBV5-1 and TRBJ2-5; D tentatively fits TRBD1 or TRBD2 (5 bases each). The DNA end lines up better with TRBJ2-1; the J call may be wrong. Germline V CDR1 and CDR2: SGHRS, YFSETQ. This CDR3 spans 14 amino acids. The CDR3 DNA sequence: TGCGCCAGCAGCTTGGTGGGGGAAAGCAATGAGCAGTTCTTC. Its protein is CASSLVGESNEQFF.

This clonotype was seen more than once but under ten times. The V call is TRBV19, the J call TRBJ1-1; D unresolved. The CDR3 contains 11 residues. The V end lost 6 bases, the J end lost 1 base, and 3 bases lay between the germline ends. CDR1 is LNHDA and CDR2 is SQIVND in the germline V gene (reference sequence). The CDR3 sequence is CASRKNTEAFF. DNA of the CDR3: TGTGCCAGTAGGAAGAACACTGAAGCTTTCTTT.

The chain is built from TRBV6-5 and TRBJ2-3, with 9 nucleotides matching TRBD1. Looked up from germline, CDR1 is MNHEY and CDR2 is SVGAGI. This CDR3 contains 15 residues. Losses at the gene ends were 0 bases for V and 3 bases for J; bases not matched to a gene: 1. Here the CDR3 DNA reads TGTGCCAGCAGTTACTCGGACAGGGGTACAGATACGCAGTATTTT. Translating gives CASSYSDRGTDTQYF.

V gene TRBV28 combines with J gene TRBJ1-1, with 10 bases aligning to TRBD1. In germline, CDR1 is MDHEN, CDR2 SYDVKM. J lost 1 base, V lost 6 bases, and 5 bases had no gene match. This CDR3 contains 15 residues. Here the CDR3 reads CASRPRTGGNTEAFF. For the CDR3, the DNA is TGTGCCAGCAGACCCCGGACAGGGGGGAACACTGAAGCTTTCTTT.

This sequence joins TRBV28 and TRBJ1-2, with 9 positions matching TRBD1. Trimming at V came to 4 bases and at J to 6 bases, leaving 9 bases not matched to a gene. The CDR3 loop spans 15 amino acids. The germline V gene encodes CDR1 MDHEN and CDR2 SYDVKM. CDR3 bases: TGTGCCAGCAGTTCCACCGGGACAGGGTGGGATGGCTACACCTTC. Amino acid sequence: CASSSTGTGWDGYTF.

The chain combines TRBV6-2 or TRBV6-3 with TRBJ2-3, with D perhaps matching TRBD1 or TRBD2 (6 bases each). The length of the CDR3 is 17 residues. The germline V gene encodes CDR1 MNHEY and CDR2 SVGEGT. V was trimmed by 0 bases and J by 0 bases, leaving 13 bases between them. As DNA, the CDR3 is TGTGCCAGCAGTTACTCGAGCTGGGGGGCCAGCACAGATACGCAGTATTTT. Residues: CASSYSSWGASTDTQYF.